Presented here are 14 T cell receptor beta chains from one specimen sequenced in a study of blood T cell repertoires in COVID-19. Here immunoSEQ multiplex PCR was the method, and the copy in TCRdb shows in-frame clones only, minus some. The sample includes approximately 350,000 clones, 80% to 90% of them seen just once. The specimen sequenced was peripheral blood. These TCRs come from an older woman with COVID-19, enrolled during active disease.

The gene calls are TRBV9 and TRBJ1-2, with 10 bases that match TRBD1. Per the germline V gene, CDR1 is SGDLS and CDR2 is YYNGEE. CDR3 length: 15 residues. The trim removed 3 bases at V and 4 bases at J, leaving 6 bases unmatched. For the CDR3, the DNA is TGTGCCAGCAGCGCCGGGACAGGGGTGGGCTATGGCTACACCTTC. The encoded protein is CASSAGTGVGYGYTF.

This clone was observed a handful of times. V usage is TRBV28 and J usage is TRBJ1-5; 10 bases fit TRBD1. Germline CDR1 reads MDHEN; CDR2 reads SYDVKM. CDR3 length: 14 residues. V shed 2 bases and J 5 bases; nucleotides not matched to a gene: 0. CDR3 protein: CASSLGTGDQPQHF. The DNA of the CDR3 is TGTGCCAGCAGTTTAGGGACAGGGGATCAGCCCCAGCATTTT.

This rearrangement joins TRBV5-5 to TRBJ2-3, with TRBD1 as a possible D gene (5 bases). This CDR3 has 14 residues. CDR1 and CDR2 from the germline V gene are SGHKS and YYEKEE (reference sequence). The ends were cut back, 4 bases at V and 2 bases at J, with 11 bases in the middle. The CDR3 is CASSPTGTTDTQYF. CDR3 coding DNA: TGTGCCAGCAGCCCAACAGGAACCACAGATACGCAGTATTTT.

The CDR3 region is CASSPRGARGNTIYF. The CDR3 nucleotides are TGTGCCAGCAGTCCGCGGGGGGCAAGGGGAAACACCATATATTTT. The chain joins TRBV6-5 to TRBJ1-3, with D possibly TRBD1 on 6 matching bases. The CDR3 length is 15 residues. Germline V gene lookup returns CDR1 MNHEY and CDR2 SVGAGI. V gave up 5 bases and J gave up 4 bases, with 15 bases separating them.

The chain joins TRBV7-3 to TRBJ2-3; 11 bases match TRBD2. The CDR3 is 16 residues long. V was pared by 3 bases and J by 2 bases, with 4 bases of the junction left unmatched. Germline assignment: CDR1 SGHTA and CDR2 FQGTGA. In DNA, the CDR3 is TGTGCCAGCAGCTTGGGACTAGCGGTTCCCACAGATACGCAGTATTTT. Translating it yields CASSLGLAVPTDTQYF. Full variable domain (rest looked up from reference TRBV7-3 and TRBJ2-3): GAGVSQTPSNKVTEKGKYVELRCDPISGHTALYWYRQSLGQGPEFLIYFQGTGAADDSGLPNDRFFAVRPEGSVSTLKIQRTERGDSAVYLCASSLGLAVPTDTQYFGPGTRLTVL.

This clone was seen many times. J is TRBJ1-1 and V is TRBV11-3; maybe TRBD1 (6 bases). The germline gives CDR1 SGHNT, CDR2 YENEEA. Trimming removed 6 bases at V and 10 bases at J, with 15 bases between. This CDR3 is built from 12 residues. The CDR3 DNA follows: TGTGCCAGCAGTTTCTCAGGGGAGGGAGCTTTCTTT. Translation: CASSFSGEGAFF.

The chain joins TRBV6-4 to TRBJ2-3; D might be TRBD2 (5 bases). CDR3 length: 15 amino acids. Trimming took off 3 bases at V and 0 bases at J, with 10 bases between the two ends. Germline CDR1 reads MRHNA; CDR2 reads SNTAGT. CDR3 amino acids: CASSEGSTSTDTQYF. The CDR3 DNA sequence: TGTGCCAGCAGTGAGGGGAGTACTAGCACAGATACGCAGTATTTT.

This chain uses TRBV5-6 with TRBJ1-1; D ambiguous. The CDR3 runs 13 residues. The germline V gene encodes CDR1 SGHDT and CDR2 YYEEEE. Trimming shortened V by 4 bases and J by 7 bases, and 14 bases separated the two germline ends. CDR3 protein: CASSRRGGGEAFF. The CDR3 DNA reads TGTGCCAGCAGCCGACGGGGAGGCGGTGAAGCTTTCTTT. Together with reference TRBV5-6 and TRBJ1-1, the CDR3 gives the full variable domain: DAGVTQSPTHLIKTRGQQVTLRCSPKSGHDTVSWYQQALGQGPQFIFQYYEEEERQRGNFPDRFSGHQFPNYSSELNVNALLLGDSALYLCASSRRGGGEAFFGQGTRLTVV.

This chain links TRBV9 with TRBJ2-7; tentatively, D is TRBD2 (6 bases). V was cut by 1 base and J by 1 base, with 12 bases left in between. This CDR3 has 15 residues. The V gene's germline CDR1 is SGDLS and CDR2 YYNGEE. The CDR3 here is CASSVSAGTSYEQYF. The CDR3 nucleotides are TGTGCCAGCAGCGTATCCGCGGGAACGTCCTACGAGCAGTACTTC.

The CDR3 nucleotides are TGTGCCAGCAGTGTTCCGGGACTAGCGGCCCAAGAGACCCAGTACTTC. Translation: CASSVPGLAAQETQYF. V usage is TRBV28 and J usage is TRBJ2-5; 11 bases agree with TRBD2. V gave up 5 bases and J gave up 1 base; unmatched junction bases: 6. The CDR3 contains 16 residues. The V gene's germline CDR1 is MDHEN and CDR2 SYDVKM.

The chain carries TRBV9 and TRBJ2-2, with no clear D. The CDR3 is 14 amino acids. Germline lookup yields CDR1 SGDLS and CDR2 YYNGEE. V dropped 5 bases and J dropped 0 bases, with 8 bases sitting between them. The CDR3 region is CASRARSNTGELFF. The CDR3 bases are TGTGCCAGCAGGGCCAGGTCGAACACCGGGGAGCTGTTTTTT.

The chain combines TRBV6-5 with TRBJ1-6; TRBD1 matches 10 bases. Losses at the gene ends were 0 bases for V and 9 bases for J; bases not matched to a gene: 2. Germline V lookup: CDR1 MNHEY, CDR2 SVGAGI. The CDR3 has 15 residues. CDR3 in amino acids: CASSYSRTGGSPLHF. Here the CDR3 DNA reads TGTGCCAGCAGTTACTCTAGGACAGGGGGTTCACCCCTCCACTTT.

The chain joins TRBV27 to TRBJ2-7; 10 nucleotides align to TRBD1. CDR1 and CDR2 from the germline V gene are MNHEY and SMNVEV (reference sequence). The CDR3 covers 15 residues. After removal of 5 bases from V and 3 bases from J, the junction contained 7 bases not matched to a gene. CDR3 sequence (DNA): TGTGCCAGCAGTACCGGACAGGGGGATCTCTACGAGCAGTACTTC. As protein: CASSTGQGDLYEQYF.

The chain combines TRBV7-8 with TRBJ2-2; TRBD2 is a possible D gene (7 bases). Trimming took off 5 bases at V and 2 bases at J, with 21 bases between the two ends. The CDR3 spans 18 residues. Germline CDR1 is SGHVS and CDR2 is FQNEAQ. The CDR3 loop reads CASSPSGGGGGNTGELFF. Written as DNA, the CDR3 is TGTGCCAGCAGCCCTAGCGGCGGTGGGGGGGGCAACACCGGGGAGCTGTTTTTT.